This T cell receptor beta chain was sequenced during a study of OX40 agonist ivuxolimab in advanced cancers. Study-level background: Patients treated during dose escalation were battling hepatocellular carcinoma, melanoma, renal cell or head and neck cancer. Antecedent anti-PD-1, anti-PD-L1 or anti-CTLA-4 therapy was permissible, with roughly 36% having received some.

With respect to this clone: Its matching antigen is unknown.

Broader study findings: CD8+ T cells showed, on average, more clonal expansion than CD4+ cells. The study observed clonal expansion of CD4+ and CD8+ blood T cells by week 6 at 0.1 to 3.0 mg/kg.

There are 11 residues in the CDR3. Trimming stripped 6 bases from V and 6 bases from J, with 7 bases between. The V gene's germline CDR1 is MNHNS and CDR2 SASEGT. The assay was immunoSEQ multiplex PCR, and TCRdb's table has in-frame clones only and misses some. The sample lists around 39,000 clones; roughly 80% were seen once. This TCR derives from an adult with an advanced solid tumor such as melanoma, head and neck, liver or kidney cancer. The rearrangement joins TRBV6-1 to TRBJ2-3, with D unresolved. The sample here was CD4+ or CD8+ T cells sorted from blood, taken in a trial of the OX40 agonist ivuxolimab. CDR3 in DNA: TGTGCCAGCAGAATGGGGGATACGCAGTATTTT. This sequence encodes CASRMGDTQYF.